These T cell receptor beta chains were read from a single sample in a study of cytomegalovirus exposure and HLA in healthy donors. Assay used: immunoSEQ multiplex PCR; TCRdb lists only in-frame clones, some missing. The repertoire holds fewer than 350,000 clones, with approximately 90% as singletons. Sequenced: PBMCs. All receptors come from a woman between 18 and 29 years old in good health and CMV-seronegative. Each CDR3 is given with its conserved first and last residue. A D gene is named only where the DNA matches it firmly. Some rows have no size entry. The others give once, few or many, or a class for an expanded clone.

D gene,J gene,CDR3 length,clone size,V gene,CDR3 protein,CDR3 DNA
.,TRBJ2-7,15,.,TRBV19,CASSISHSLTYEQYF,TGTGCCAGTAGTATTTCTCATTCACTCACCTACGAGCAGTACTTC
.,TRBJ1-2,15,.,TRBV7-2,CASSLVQGLNYGYTF,TGTGCCAGCAGCTTAGTCCAGGGGCTCAACTATGGCTACACCTTC
.,TRBJ1-1,11,.,TRBV10-3,CAISESRGAFF,TGTGCCATCAGTGAATCCAGGGGCGCTTTCTTT
TRBD2,TRBJ2-1,14,.,TRBV29-1,CASWSGGAFGEQFF,TGCGCGAGCTGGAGCGGGGGGGCCTTTGGTGAGCAGTTCTTC
TRBD1,TRBJ2-7,15,.,TRBV5-6,CASSTAGGSPDEQYF,TGTGCCAGCAGCACAGCAGGGGGCTCCCCCGACGAGCAGTACTTC
TRBD1,TRBJ2-2,17,.,TRBV19,CASTQDRGLRITGELFF,TGTGCCAGTACCCAGGACAGGGGTCTTCGTATCACCGGGGAGCTGTTTTTT
TRBD2,TRBJ2-3,15,.,TRBV2,CASRTLAGITDTQYF,TGTGCCAGCAGAACCCTAGCGGGGATCACAGATACGCAGTATTTT
TRBD1,TRBJ1-1,13,.,TRBV19,CASTDRVNTEAFF,TGTGCCAGTACCGACAGGGTGAACACTGAAGCTTTCTTT
TRBD1,TRBJ2-7,17,.,TRBV9,CASSRDSVTPYPYEQYF,TGTGCCAGCAGCCGGGACAGCGTAACCCCATACCCCTACGAGCAGTACTTC
.,TRBJ2-5,14,.,TRBV5-1,CASGGDWGEETQYF,TGCGCCAGCGGGGGTGACTGGGGGGAAGAGACCCAGTACTTC
.,TRBJ2-7,15,.,TRBV7-9,CSSSHPSGAYYEQYF,TGTTCCAGCAGCCACCCGTCCGGTGCCTACTACGAGCAGTACTTC
.,TRBJ2-5,16,.,TRBV4-1,CASSHGERGGAETQYF,TGCGCCAGCAGCCATGGGGAGAGGGGGGGGGCAGAGACCCAGTACTTC
TRBD2,TRBJ2-5,15,.,TRBV19,CASSTYSGGQETQYF,TGTGCCAGTAGCACATATAGCGGGGGCCAAGAGACCCAGTACTTC
.,TRBJ1-3,17,.,TRBV19,CASSNWVRATSGNTIYF,TGTGCCAGTAGTAACTGGGTGCGGGCGACCTCTGGAAACACCATATATTTT
.,TRBJ2-3,13,.,TRBV5-1,CASSLPEADTQYF,TGCGCCAGCAGCCTGCCCGAGGCAGATACGCAGTATTTT
TRBD2,TRBJ2-7,17,.,TRBV13,CASSSRLAGAFTYEQYF,TGTGCCAGCAGCTCCCGACTAGCGGGTGCGTTTACCTACGAGCAGTACTTC
TRBD1,TRBJ1-2,13,.,TRBV25-1,CASSTPGTEGYTF,TGTGCCAGCTCAACCCCAGGGACAGAGGGCTACACCTTC
.,TRBJ2-2,14,once,TRBV5-1,CASSPRLEGGELFF,TGCGCCAGCAGCCCGAGGTTAGAAGGCGGGGAGCTGTTTTTT
TRBD1,TRBJ1-1,14,.,TRBV4-1,CASSRGPTGGKAFF,TGCGCCAGCAGCCGCGGTCCGACAGGGGGAAAAGCTTTCTTT
.,TRBJ1-3,16,.,TRBV7-9,CASSLWEPEGGNTIYF,TGTGCCAGCAGCTTGTGGGAGCCGGAAGGTGGAAACACCATATATTTT
.,TRBJ2-7,11,.,TRBV11-2,CASSSTYEQYF,TGTGCCAGCAGCTCTACCTACGAGCAGTACTTC
TRBD1,TRBJ2-7,15,.,TRBV4-1,CASSQGDRGRGEQYF,TGCGCCAGCAGCCAAGGAGACAGGGGGCGCGGGGAGCAGTACTTC
TRBD1,TRBJ1-6,16,.,TRBV18,CASSPDADRGYSPLHF,TGTGCCAGCTCACCTGATGCCGACAGGGGATATTCACCCCTCCACTTT
TRBD2,TRBJ2-3,16,.,TRBV9,CASISGLAGFTDTQYF,TGTGCCAGCATATCCGGACTAGCGGGGTTCACAGATACGCAGTATTTT